Listed below are T cell receptor beta chains from one sample, sequenced in a study of blood T cell repertoires in COVID-19. This table comes from immunoSEQ multiplex PCR, and its TCRdb copy is limited to in-frame clones, with some not included. This sample has fewer than 500,000 clones, with about 90% found just once. The material sequenced was PBMCs or T cells enriched from blood (not recorded which). The receptors derive from a man aged 30-40 years who had recovered from COVID-19. Both conserved end residues are part of each CDR3. Fields, in order: J gene, V gene, CDR3 protein.

TRBJ1-2,TRBV5-6,CASKRQDYGYTF
TRBJ1-6,TRBV30,CAWRRGGHSPLHF
TRBJ2-3,TRBV9,CASSVDPTGGGTDTQYF
TRBJ2-7,TRBV6-6,CASTKFGQGASYEQYF
TRBJ2-3,TRBV9,CASRDSPWDSNTDTQYF
TRBJ2-1,TRBV19,CASSTSGTSGGEIPSYNEQFF
TRBJ1-1,TRBV5-1,CASSLDGQIEAFF
TRBJ1-5,TRBV6-5,CASRGAQWEPQHF
TRBJ2-5,TRBV5-8,CASTLGQGAWETQYF
TRBJ1-5,TRBV15,CATSRGGQPQHF
TRBJ1-5,TRBV5-1,CASSPNRAQGEPQHF
TRBJ2-5,TRBV5-1,CASSYGQGEETQYF
TRBJ1-1,TRBV19,CASSWTGTRAEAFF
TRBJ2-7,TRBV2,CASSVWRRDNEQYF
TRBJ2-7,TRBV10-3,CAISFSGEGEQYF
TRBJ2-7,TRBV20-1,CSASENRGGRNEQYF
TRBJ1-4,TRBV29-1,CSVEGRDSNEKLFF
TRBJ1-2,TRBV5-1,CASSIDRGSYGYTF
TRBJ2-3,TRBV5-1,CASSLGGGFTDTQYF
TRBJ2-1,TRBV27,CASRLAGGRGNEQFF
TRBJ1-2,TRBV5-6,CASSLTGGVYGYTF
TRBJ1-1,TRBV20-1,CSASRQAEAFF
TRBJ1-5,TRBV7-9,CASSSDRLEQPQHF
TRBJ1-5,TRBV6-2/TRBV6-3,CASSFRQGGRQPQHF
TRBJ1-5,TRBV10-2,CASSPGTGGQPQHF
TRBJ1-2,TRBV4-1,CASSQVGGSNYGYTF
TRBJ1-1,TRBV4-3,CASSQDNRVTEAFF
TRBJ1-1,TRBV7-9,CASSRSGNTEAFF
TRBJ1-4,TRBV5-1,CASSSSGEKLFF
TRBJ1-2,TRBV5-1,CASSTGQAANYGYTF
TRBJ2-3,TRBV4-1,CASSQEGGTDTQYF
TRBJ2-7,TRBV7-9,CASSSTGGEQYF
TRBJ1-6,TRBV6-5,CASSYSGQGGSPLHF
TRBJ1-5,TRBV27,CASSFLTGAPLTQFNQPQHF
TRBJ2-2,TRBV7-6,CASSLEVTGYAGELFF
TRBJ2-7,TRBV27,CASSLQVPAVPRTYEQYF
TRBJ2-4,TRBV30,CAWNRGGAGAKNIQYF
TRBJ1-4,TRBV6-5,CASSYEGTGGEKLFF
TRBJ1-2,TRBV5-1,CASSLGGSSYGYTF
TRBJ1-2,TRBV27,CASSSFEATHYGYTF
TRBJ1-1,TRBV28,CASSSPVPILNTEAFF
TRBJ1-5,TRBV19,CASSIDGGRTQPQHF
TRBJ1-5,TRBV3-1/TRBV3-2,CASSPPGQGNQPQHF
TRBJ1-4,TRBV9,CASSASHETFGREKLFF
TRBJ2-1,TRBV5-1,CASSDGTSGVNEQFF
TRBJ2-4,TRBV2,CASSATRVAKNIQYF
TRBJ2-1,TRBV6-5,CASRVTGGALNEQFF
TRBJ1-1,TRBV11-1,CASSLGGVNTEAFF
TRBJ1-2,TRBV20-1,CSAKTGVGYTF
TRBJ2-7,TRBV4-1,CASSQGRSLSYEQYF
TRBJ1-4,TRBV4-1,CASSQLQTTNEKLFF
TRBJ1-1,TRBV29-1,CSGKKGQTNTEAFF
TRBJ2-5,TRBV7-2,CASSYSQKETQYF
TRBJ1-2,TRBV5-1,CASSSTGDLPIGYTF
TRBJ2-1,TRBV6-6,CASSRQGRGLAAGEQFF
TRBJ2-3,TRBV6-5,CASRGLAGGTDTQYF
TRBJ2-7,TRBV29-1,CSVDSGGYPYEQYF
TRBJ2-7,TRBV7-9,CASSFPAGMHDEQYF
TRBJ1-1,TRBV27,CASSPDRQGGTEAFF
TRBJ1-5,TRBV7-8,CASSFQKQGQPQHF